This T cell receptor (beta chain) was documented in a study of cytomegalovirus exposure and HLA in healthy donors. Study-wide context: A preliminary data release comprised 80 million or so unique TCRs obtained from HLA-typed donors. Points from the study as a whole: According to a later analysis, donors in an Asian-associated ancestry cluster reportedly had fewer N-insertions than the roughly 640-donor mean.

This clone has a single count. The antigen remains undetermined. This CDR3 has 15 amino acids. Per the germline V gene, CDR1 is MGHRA and CDR2 is YSYEKL. V dropped 0 bases and J dropped 1 base, with 9 bases sitting between them. The study ran its PCR with 60 Vbeta and 13 Jbeta primers. Data came from immunoSEQ multiplex PCR; TCRdb stores just in-frame clones and leaves some out. This sample yields around 64,000 clones, of which about 69% are seen a single time; about 6.8% belongs to the top ten. The receptor was derived from a man aged 30 to 39 in good health and CMV-seropositive. The chain is built from TRBV4-1 and TRBJ1-1; the D is unclear. Specimen: PBMCs. CDR3 DNA: TGCGCCAGCAGCCAAGATCCTAGATCGAACACTGAAGCTTTCTTT. Amino acid sequence: CASSQDPRSNTEAFF.